The 30 T cell receptor beta chains listed next were all sequenced from one sample in a study of control samples from healthy donors and cancer patients. Some clones are missing from TCRdb's copy, which holds only in-frame ones; the method was immunoSEQ multiplex PCR. The table records around 170,000 clones, more than 90% of them present only once. The material sequenced was blood. These receptor sequences come from a young man in good health.

The rearrangement joins TRBV7-6 to TRBJ2-1; tentative D call: TRBD2 (6 bases). Trimming took off 5 bases at V and 4 bases at J, with 15 bases between the two ends. Germline lookup yields CDR1 SGHVS and CDR2 FNYEAQ. The CDR3 has 15 residues. The chain's CDR3 is CASSPRLAKYNEQFF. CDR3 bases: TGTGCCAGCAGCCCCCGGCTAGCGAAGTACAATGAGCAGTTCTTC.

This chain links TRBV5-6 with TRBJ1-2, with D hard to call. The V gene lost 4 bases and the J gene lost 4 bases, with 11 bases spanning the gap. The CDR3 has 13 amino acids. Germline V lookup: CDR1 SGHDT, CDR2 YYEEEE. The CDR3 loop reads CASSLDTSYGYTF. CDR3 DNA sequence: TGTGCCAGCAGCCTCGACACTTCCTATGGCTACACCTTC.

This clone was seen a single time. V and J are TRBV6-5 and TRBJ2-3; D call uncertain. The V gene's germline CDR1 is MNHEY and CDR2 SVGAGI. Trimming took 6 bases from V and 0 from J, leaving 10 bases between them. The CDR3 runs 14 residues. CDR3 residues: CASRYGRSTDTQYF. The CDR3 region has the DNA TGTGCCAGCAGATATGGGCGTAGCACAGATACGCAGTATTTT.

The J gene is TRBJ1-1, the V gene TRBV28, with D unresolved. The V and J ends lost 7 bases and 0 bases respectively, with 9 bases between them. This CDR3 has 13 amino acids. CDR1 is MDHEN, CDR2 SYDVKM, per germline. CDR3 region: CASTISLNTEAFF. The CDR3 DNA follows: TGTGCCAGCACCATCTCCTTGAACACTGAAGCTTTCTTT.

The chain joins TRBV9 to TRBJ1-1, with D possibly matching TRBD1 (5 bases). CDR3 length: 14 residues. Trimming removed 3 bases at V and 5 bases at J, with 14 bases between. Per the germline V gene, CDR1 is SGDLS and CDR2 is YYNGEE. In DNA form, the CDR3 reads TGTGCCAGCAGCGGCGGGACCCGGGGGACTGAAGCTTTCTTT. It specifies CASSGGTRGTEAFF.

This chain joins TRBV5-1 and TRBJ1-1, with a tentative D call TRBD1 (6 bases). Trimming removed 4 bases at V and 0 bases at J, with 10 bases between. The CDR3 covers 14 residues. Per germline, CDR1 SGHRS and CDR2 YFSETQ. DNA for the CDR3: TGCGCCAGCAGCCAGGGGAGGATGAACACTGAAGCTTTCTTT. Amino acids: CASSQGRMNTEAFF.

V and J are TRBV10-2 and TRBJ2-3, with TRBD2 identical over 9 bases. Per the germline V gene, CDR1 is WSHSY and CDR2 is SAAADI. The CDR3 is made up of 15 amino acids. Trimming cost V 5 bases and J 3 bases; bases outside gene matches: 6. CDR3 sequence: CASSPSGKGTDTQYF. The CDR3 nucleotides are TGCGCCAGCAGTCCTAGCGGGAAGGGGACAGATACGCAGTATTTT.

The chain combines TRBV3-1 (or the pseudogene TRBV3-2) with TRBJ2-1; TRBD1 is a possible D gene (5 bases). The CDR3 runs to 14 residues. With 2 bases removed from V and 6 bases from J, the gap between germline ends came to 11 bases. From germline, CDR1 is LGHDT and CDR2 YNNKEL (reference sequence). CDR3 bases: TGTGCCAGCAGCCAAACCCAGGGTCGCAATGAGCAGTTCTTC. As protein: CASSQTQGRNEQFF.

The rearrangement links TRBV27 to TRBJ1-2, with a tentative D call TRBD1 (5 bases). In germline, CDR1 is MNHEY, CDR2 SMNVEV (reference sequence). The CDR3 is 14 amino acids. Trimming took off 3 bases at V and 6 bases at J, with 14 bases between the two ends. The CDR3 here is CASSFGPLGDGYTF. In nucleotides, the CDR3 is TGTGCCAGCAGTTTCGGGCCGCTAGGGGATGGCTACACCTTC.

This clone was seen a few times. The rearrangement joins TRBV2 to TRBJ1-2; 7 positions agree with TRBD1. The CDR3 is 14 residues long. Trimming removed 8 bases from V and 1 base from J; junction bases left unmatched: 7. Germline assignment: CDR1 SNHLY and CDR2 FYNNEI. The CDR3, as DNA: TGTGCCAGCGTAACGGACAGGAATAACTATGGCTACACCTTC. Translated, it gives CASVTDRNNYGYTF.

The chain couples TRBV18 to TRBJ2-1, with 15 nucleotides matching TRBD2. CDR1 is KGHSH, CDR2 LQKENI, per germline. Trimming took 3 bases from V and 0 from J; bases not matched to a gene: 6. The CDR3 spans 19 residues. The CDR3 is CASSPMGTSGGRSYNEQFF. The CDR3 nucleotides read TGTGCCAGCTCACCCATGGGGACTAGCGGGGGGCGCTCCTACAATGAGCAGTTCTTC.

V usage is TRBV27 and J usage is TRBJ1-1, with D hard to call. Germline CDR1 and CDR2: MNHEY and SMNVEV (reference sequence). V dropped 4 bases and J dropped 1 base, with 13 bases sitting between them. There are 15 residues in the CDR3. CDR3 sequence: CASSSRGKTNTEAFF. CDR3 bases: TGTGCCAGCAGTTCACGTGGCAAGACGAACACTGAAGCTTTCTTT.

V and J are TRBV2 and TRBJ2-2; TRBD2 aligns across 8 bases. The CDR3 length is 16 residues. V shed 0 bases, J shed 5 bases, and the junction held 5 bases outside the gene matches. Germline values: CDR1 SNHLY, CDR2 FYNNEI. CDR3 DNA: TGTGCCAGCAGTGAAGCGGGACTAGGGGTAACCGGGGAGCTGTTTTTT. It translates to CASSEAGLGVTGELFF.

This clone was picked up one time. The sample contains more than one DNA sequence encoding this CDR3. The V gene is TRBV6-5, the J gene TRBJ1-1; D is undetermined. The CDR3 has 10 amino acids. The ends were cut back, 6 bases at V and 1 base at J, with 0 bases in the middle. Per the germline V gene, CDR1 is MNHEY and CDR2 is SVGAGI. CDR3 protein: CASRNTEAFF. In nucleotides, the CDR3 is TGTGCCAGCAGGAACACTGAAGCTTTCTTT.

The chain has TRBV2 and TRBJ2-2, with D unclear. Per germline, CDR1 SNHLY and CDR2 FYNNEI. Trimming took 2 bases from V and 5 from J, leaving 12 bases between them. The CDR3 is made up of 15 amino acids. CDR3 DNA: TGTGCCAGCAGTGAACGCCGGGTTTGGACCGGGGAGCTGTTTTTT. Amino acid sequence: CASSERRVWTGELFF.

The CDR3 sequence: CASSTFLAGFPGEQFF. The CDR3 nucleotides read TGTGCCAGTAGTACCTTTCTAGCGGGGTTTCCCGGTGAGCAGTTCTTC. The J gene is TRBJ2-1, the V gene TRBV19, with TRBD2 identical over 9 bases. CDR3 size: 16 residues. Trimming at V came to 4 bases and at J to 9 bases, leaving 13 bases not matched to a gene. Germline loops: CDR1 LNHDA, CDR2 SQIVND (reference sequence).

V usage is TRBV12-3 or TRBV12-4 and J usage is TRBJ2-7; maybe TRBD2 (6 bases). V lost 3 bases, J lost 9 bases, and 15 bases lay in between. The CDR3 runs to 13 residues. Written as DNA, the CDR3 is TGTGCCAGCAGTTTCAGGACCTCCGGGGGGCAGTACTTC. It is translated as CASSFRTSGGQYF.

There are a few counts of this clone. This chain joins TRBV11-2 and TRBJ2-3, with D possibly matching TRBD1 (6 bases). Trimming took off 5 bases at V and 2 bases at J, with 17 bases between the two ends. Germline values: CDR1 SGHAT, CDR2 FQNNGV. This CDR3 is built from 16 residues. The CDR3 here is CASSNPGHSYTDTQYF. The DNA of the CDR3 is TGTGCCAGCAGCAATCCGGGACATTCCTACACAGATACGCAGTATTTT.

The rearrangement joins TRBV6-4 to TRBJ2-1; no definite D call. The V and J ends lost 0 bases and 13 bases respectively, with 13 bases between them. Per the germline V gene, CDR1 is MRHNA and CDR2 is SNTAGT. The CDR3 is 13 amino acids. CDR3 nucleotide sequence: TGTGCCAGCAGTGACTCAGGAAAGGGCCGACAGTTCTTC. It yields the protein CASSDSGKGRQFF.

V is TRBV10-1 and J is TRBJ1-4; the match to TRBD1 covers 10 bases. The CDR3 spans 19 residues. Germline V CDR1 and CDR2: WNHNN, SYGVQD (reference sequence). J was trimmed by 5 bases and V by 4 bases; bases with no gene match: 16. CDR3: CASSAQGQGSLLENEKLFF. The DNA for the CDR3 is TGCGCCAGCAGTGCCCAGGGACAGGGGTCCCTTTTAGAGAATGAAAAACTGTTTTTT.

The chain links TRBV5-3 to TRBJ2-3; 7 bases align to TRBD2. TRBV5-3 is an ORF, and what it does is uncertain. V trimming: 1 base; J trimming: 4 bases; junction bases outside the gene matches: 6. CDR3 length: 15 residues. The CDR3 DNA reads TGTGCCAGAAGCTTGAAACTAGCGAGCGCAGATACGCAGTATTTT. This encodes CARSLKLASADTQYF.

J is TRBJ2-7 and V is TRBV6-5; D uncertain. CDR1 and CDR2 from the germline V gene are MNHEY and SVGAGI. V was clipped by 6 bases and J by 4 bases, with 7 bases between them. The CDR3 contains 11 residues. The CDR3 protein is CASRYGYEQYF. As DNA, the CDR3 is TGTGCCAGCAGGTACGGGTACGAGCAGTACTTC.

V gene TRBV27 combines with J gene TRBJ2-1; D is ambiguous. Germline V CDR1 and CDR2: MNHEY, SMNVEV (reference sequence). The V and J ends lost 3 bases and 8 bases respectively, with 5 bases between them. This CDR3 is 11 amino acids long. The CDR3 is CASSFFDEQFF. In nucleotides, the CDR3 is TGTGCCAGCAGTTTTTTCGATGAGCAGTTCTTC.

The chain combines TRBV9 with TRBJ2-7; TRBD1 matches 7 bases. Germline V gene data show CDR1 as SGDLS and CDR2 as YYNGEE. This CDR3 has 13 residues. The J segment lost 2 bases and the V segment lost 4 bases, leaving 3 bases of the junction unmatched. The CDR3 nucleotides are TGTGCCAGCAGCATCGGGACAGCCTACGAGCAGTACTTC. Protein sequence: CASSIGTAYEQYF.

This clone was detected only a few times. V and J are TRBV5-4 and TRBJ1-6, with a tentative D call TRBD1 (6 bases). Germline-derived CDR1 and CDR2 are SGHNT and YYREEE (reference sequence). The CDR3 has 17 residues. V was pared by 2 bases and J by 6 bases, with 18 bases between. CDR3 protein: CASSLIGRQGFNSPLHF. CDR3 in DNA: TGTGCCAGCAGCTTAATCGGACGGCAGGGGTTTAATTCACCCCTCCACTTT.

The J gene is TRBJ1-1, the V gene TRBV19; 10 nucleotides line up with TRBD1. Germline lookup yields CDR1 LNHDA and CDR2 SQIVND (reference sequence). This CDR3 contains 15 residues. With V trimmed by 1 base and J by 4 bases, 3 bases remained unmatched. CDR3 DNA: TGTGCCAGTAGTATAGTTGGGACAGGGGCCACTGAAGCTTTCTTT. It specifies CASSIVGTGATEAFF.

The chain employs TRBV27 and TRBJ2-1, with D hard to call. Deletions cut 3 bases from V and 0 bases from J, with 9 bases between. This CDR3 is built from 15 residues. CDR1 MNHEY and CDR2 SMNVEV come from the germline V gene (reference sequence). The CDR3 sequence: CASSFRPYSYNEQFF. Here the CDR3 DNA reads TGTGCCAGCAGTTTTAGACCTTACTCCTACAATGAGCAGTTCTTC.

The chain links TRBV27 to TRBJ2-7; 7 bases line up with TRBD1. Germline trimming cut 6 bases from V and 3 bases from J; bases unmatched to any gene: 11. Germline-derived CDR1 and CDR2 are MNHEY and SMNVEV (reference sequence). CDR3 size: 15 residues. CDR3 sequence reads: CASSLTGTDFYEQYF. CDR3 bases: TGTGCCAGCAGCTTGACCGGGACAGATTTCTACGAGCAGTACTTC.

V gene TRBV6-4 combines with J gene TRBJ2-3; 11 bases match TRBD2. V trimming: 6 bases; J trimming: 6 bases; junction bases outside the gene matches: 8. Looked up from germline, CDR1 is MRHNA and CDR2 is SNTAGT. CDR3 size: 15 residues. CDR3 nucleotide sequence: TGTGCCAGCAGCCGTAGCGGGGGGGCCAGGGATACGCAGTATTTT. It translates to CASSRSGGARDTQYF.

This sequence joins TRBV30 and TRBJ2-7, with a possible D match to TRBD1 (6 bases). Looked up from germline, CDR1 is GTSNPN and CDR2 is SVGIG (reference sequence). Trimming pared 1 base from V and 6 bases from J, leaving 10 bases between. The CDR3 consists of 12 residues. The CDR3 loop reads CAWSDRTVEQYF. For the CDR3, the DNA is TGTGCCTGGAGTGATCGGACAGTCGAGCAGTACTTC.